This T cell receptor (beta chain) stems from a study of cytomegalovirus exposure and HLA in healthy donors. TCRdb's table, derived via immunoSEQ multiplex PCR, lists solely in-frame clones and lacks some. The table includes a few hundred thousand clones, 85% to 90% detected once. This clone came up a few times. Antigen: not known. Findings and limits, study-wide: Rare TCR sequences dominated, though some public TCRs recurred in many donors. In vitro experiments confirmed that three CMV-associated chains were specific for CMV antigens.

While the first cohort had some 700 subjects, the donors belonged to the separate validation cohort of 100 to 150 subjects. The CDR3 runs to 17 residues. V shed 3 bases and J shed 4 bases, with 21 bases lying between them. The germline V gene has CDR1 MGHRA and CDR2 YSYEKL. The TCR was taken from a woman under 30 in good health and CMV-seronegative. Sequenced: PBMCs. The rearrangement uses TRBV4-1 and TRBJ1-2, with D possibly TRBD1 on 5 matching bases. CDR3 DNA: TGCGCCAGCAGCCACACTCAAGGGGCCAGGGTAACCTATGGCTACACCTTC. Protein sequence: CASSHTQGARVTYGYTF.